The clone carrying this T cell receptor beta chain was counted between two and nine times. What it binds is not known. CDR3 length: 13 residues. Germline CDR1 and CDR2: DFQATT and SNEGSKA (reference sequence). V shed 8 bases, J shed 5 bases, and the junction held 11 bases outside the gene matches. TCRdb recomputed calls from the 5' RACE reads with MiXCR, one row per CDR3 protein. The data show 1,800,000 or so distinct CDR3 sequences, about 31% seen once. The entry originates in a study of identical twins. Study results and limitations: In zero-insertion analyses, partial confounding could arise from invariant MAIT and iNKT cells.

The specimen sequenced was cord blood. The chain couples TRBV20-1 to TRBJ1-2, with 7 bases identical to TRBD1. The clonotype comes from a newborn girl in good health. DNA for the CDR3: TGCAGTCCACATAATGACAGGGATTATGGCTACACCTTC. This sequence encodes CSPHNDRDYGYTF.